The TCR beta chain under discussion was sequenced for a study of beta chain features in type 1 diabetes. This clone was observed a handful of times. TCRB transcripts that were expressed got sequenced, as all of the isolated RNA had been reverse transcribed. Repertoires were generated with immunoSEQ multiplex PCR, while TCRdb's copy carries only in-frame clones and drops some. This sample has about 350,000 clones; around a fifth occur once, and the top ten carry approximately 0.041%. Germline-derived CDR1 and CDR2 are SGHDN and FVKESK. The CDR3 is made up of 15 amino acids. Trimming cost V 4 bases and J 0 bases, with 12 bases left between them. It was via CD45RO/CCR7/CD25/CD127/CD95/CD27 that CD4+ naive, central memory, regulatory and stem cell-like memory cells were sorted.

The chain uses TRBV14 and TRBJ1-1; the D is unclear. The sequence was collected from a woman aged 18-30 years in good health. The sample taken for sequencing was naive CD4+ T cells from blood. DNA for the CDR3: TGTGCCAGCAGCCGATTGACAAGTTTGAACACTGAAGCTTTCTTT. Its protein product is CASSRLTSLNTEAFF.